Below, 11 T cell receptor beta chains from the same sample are listed, as sequenced in a study of blood T cell repertoires in COVID-19. Some clones are missing from TCRdb's copy, which holds only in-frame ones; the method was immunoSEQ multiplex PCR. The sample holds roughly 260,000 clones, approximately 85% seen once. The specimen sequenced was peripheral blood. The source of these receptors is a woman aged 65 to 85 with acute or convalescent COVID-19.

The chain is built from TRBV21-1 and TRBJ2-2; no DNA check was done on the table's D call, TRBD1. TRBV21-1 is a documented pseudogene. There are 15 residues in the CDR3. The chain's CDR3 is CASTHGTANTGELFF. The CDR3 nucleotides read TGTGCCAGCACGCACGGGACAGCGAACACCGGGGAGCTGTTTTTT.

The rearrangement joins TRBV9 to TRBJ2-2, with 9 bases fitting TRBD2. The CDR3 is 20 amino acids. The germline CDR1 and CDR2 sequences are SGDLS and YYNGEE. The ends lost 2 bases at V and 0 bases at J; junction bases unmatched: 14. The CDR3 coding sequence is TGTGCCAGCAGCGTCCAGACCGGGACTAGCTTCCTGGCGAACACCGGGGAGCTGTTTTTT. Protein: CASSVQTGTSFLANTGELFF.

The rearrangement uses TRBV6-1 and TRBJ2-7; D possibly corresponds to TRBD2 (6 bases). The V end lost 1 base, the J end lost 2 bases, and 9 bases lay between the germline ends. The CDR3 has 14 residues. Looked up from germline, CDR1 is MNHNS and CDR2 is SASEGT. Written as DNA, the CDR3 is TGTGCCAGCAGTGAAGGGGGGGTGACCTACGAGCAGTACTTC. This gives the protein CASSEGGVTYEQYF.

The chain employs TRBV5-4 and TRBJ1-1, with D tentatively TRBD1 (5 bases). Trimming took off 4 bases at V and 1 base at J, with 11 bases between the two ends. The CDR3 is 14 residues long. Germline CDR1 SGHNT, CDR2 YYREEE (reference sequence). As DNA, the CDR3 is TGTGCCAGCAGCCCGGACATGGGGAACACTGAAGCTTTCTTT. It encodes CASSPDMGNTEAFF.

This clone was observed a few times. DNA of the CDR3: TGTGCCAGCAGCCCGGTGGGAGGTTCCTACAATGAGCAGTTCTTC. Protein product: CASSPVGGSYNEQFF. This sequence joins TRBV9 and TRBJ2-1; possibly TRBD2 for D (6 bases). V was clipped by 4 bases and J by 1 base, with 12 bases between them. Looked up from germline, CDR1 is SGDLS and CDR2 is YYNGEE. The CDR3 has 15 amino acids. Together with reference TRBV9 and TRBJ2-1, the CDR3 gives the full variable domain: DSGVTQTPKHLITATGQRVTLRCSPRSGDLSVYWYQQSLDQGLQFLIQYYNGEERAKGNILERFSAQQFPDLHSELNLSSLELGDSALYFCASSPVGGSYNEQFFGPGTRLTVL.

This clone came up a few times. This rearrangement joins TRBV10-3 to TRBJ1-1; 7 bases are shared with TRBD1. V was pared by 7 bases and J by 5 bases, with 19 bases of the junction left unmatched. The V gene's germline CDR1 is ENHRY and CDR2 SYGVKD. This CDR3 is 17 amino acids long. The CDR3 DNA follows: TGTGCCATCATAGCGTCGACAGGGACGGTGTTGAGTACTGAAGCTTTCTTT. Protein sequence: CAIIASTGTVLSTEAFF.

This clone was detected only once. The chain recombines TRBV2 with TRBJ2-2; TRBD2 might be the D (6 bases). Trimming left V 6 bases short and J 4 bases short, with 15 bases between. This CDR3 is 15 amino acids long. Germline values: CDR1 SNHLY, CDR2 FYNNEI. For the CDR3, the DNA is TGTGCCAGCAGCGTCATGGGGGGATCCACCGGGGAGCTGTTTTTT. Amino acids: CASSVMGGSTGELFF.

This rearrangement joins TRBV3-1 (or the pseudogene TRBV3-2) to TRBJ2-2; D is perhaps TRBD2 (5 bases). The CDR3 contains 16 residues. Per germline, CDR1 LGHDT and CDR2 YNNKEL (reference sequence). Trimming removed 1 base at V and 5 bases at J, with 14 bases between. The CDR3 bases are TGTGCCAGCAGCCAAGTTCTCCGGGATAGAACCGGGGAGCTGTTTTTT. Protein: CASSQVLRDRTGELFF.

The V and J genes are TRBV20-1 and TRBJ2-3, with D possibly called TRBD1 or TRBD2 (5 bases each). With 3 bases removed from V and 5 bases from J, the gap between germline ends came to 12 bases. CDR1 and CDR2 (germline): DFQATT, SNEGSKA (reference sequence). This CDR3 contains 13 residues. CDR3 loop: CSASEGLGDTQYF. In nucleotides, the CDR3 is TGCAGTGCTAGTGAGGGGCTCGGAGATACGCAGTATTTT.

This chain joins TRBV18 and TRBJ1-2, with a weak D call TRBD1 (5 bases). CDR3 length: 14 residues. V shed 1 base and J shed 4 bases, with 10 bases lying between them. The germline CDR1 and CDR2 sequences are KGHSH and LQKENI. The CDR3 region is CASSPQTVSYGYTF. DNA for the CDR3: TGTGCCAGCTCACCACAGACAGTCTCCTATGGCTACACCTTC.

This chain connects TRBV2 to TRBJ1-1; possible D gene TRBD1, 6 bases. CDR3 length: 14 amino acids. Per the germline V gene, CDR1 is SNHLY and CDR2 is FYNNEI. Trimming cost V 6 bases and J 1 base, with 12 bases left between them. CDR3 region: CASRVDRRNTEAFF. The CDR3 DNA reads as TGTGCCAGCAGGGTGGACAGAAGGAACACTGAAGCTTTCTTT.